These T cell receptor beta chains were read from a single sample in a study of human T cells and chemical hapten exposure. TCRdb ran MiXCR on the RACE reads and lists one entry per CDR3 protein. The table shows approximately 340,000 distinct CDR3 sequences, with 6% to 8.5% occurring only once. The source material was whole blood, sampled in connection with sensitization to the hapten diphenylcyclopropenone (DPC). These receptors were collected from a woman between 18 and 30 years old with alopecia areata. Some clones in this sample may be carry-over from other donors' samples. CDR3s include the opening cysteine and the closing phenylalanine or tryptophan. A D gene is named only where the DNA matches it firmly. Clone sizes are given selectively: once, few, many, or a class where the clone is expanded.

.,few,TRBJ2-3,TRBV6-5,TGTGCCAGCAGAATCGGTGGTGGCACAGATACGCAGTATTTT,CASRIGGGTDTQYF
.,few,TRBJ1-1,TRBV7-3,TGTGCCAGCAGCTTCAGACGGGAGAACACTGAAGCTTTCTTT,CASSFRRENTEAFF
TRBD1,many,TRBJ1-5,TRBV4-3,TGCGCCAGCAGCCAAACAGGGGACAATCAGCCCCAGCATTTT,CASSQTGDNQPQHF
.,.,TRBJ2-6,TRBV19,TGTGCCAGTAGTACCAACCCTGGGGCCAACGTCCTGACTTTC,CASSTNPGANVLTF
TRBD1,many,TRBJ1-2,TRBV12-3/TRBV12-4,TGTGCCAGCAGCACCGGGACAGGGGCTGGCTACACCTTC,CASSTGTGAGYTF
.,.,TRBJ2-7,TRBV28,TGTGCCAGCAGTCTGGGTATTCGCTACGAGCAGTACTTC,CASSLGIRYEQYF
.,.,TRBJ1-1,TRBV27,TGTGCCAGCAGCTCGTCCGAATTGGCAGGGCTGCCTATGAACACTGAAGCTTTCTTT,CASSSSELAGLPMNTEAFF
.,.,TRBJ1-1,TRBV6-6,TGTGCCAGCACCCAAAGTTGGATGAACACTGAAGCTTTCTTT,CASTQSWMNTEAFF
.,few,TRBJ1-1,TRBV2,TGTGCCAGCAGCCTGGGGGAAGGCAGGGCCACTGAAGCTTTCTTT,CASSLGEGRATEAFF
.,.,TRBJ1-5,TRBV6-2/TRBV6-3,TGTGCCAGCCTTTTATTTCCCGGGACGGATCAGCCCCAGCATTTT,CASLLFPGTDQPQHF
.,.,TRBJ1-3,TRBV15,TGTGCCACCAGCAGAGGCGAGGGGGGAAACACCATATATTTT,CATSRGEGGNTIYF
.,.,TRBJ1-1,TRBV20-1,TGCAGTGCCATCCAGGGCCGGGCTTTCTTT,CSAIQGRAFF
TRBD1,.,TRBJ1-4,TRBV7-9,TGTGCCAGCAGCTCGCCAGGGGGCTGGGAAAAACTGTTTTTT,CASSSPGGWEKLFF
TRBD2,few,TRBJ2-1,TRBV3-1,TGTGCCAGCAGCCAAGTGCGGGGGGGATACAATGAGCAGTTCTTC,CASSQVRGGYNEQFF
TRBD1,.,TRBJ2-3,TRBV9,TGTGCCAGCAGCGAATCTTGGACAGGCCCAGATACGCAGTATTTT,CASSESWTGPDTQYF